A single sample is the source of the 18 T cell receptor beta chains below, sequenced in a study of T cell responses to AZD1222 COVID-19 vaccine (dated by TCRdb to 2020 to 2023). The method was the immunoSEQ multiplex PCR assay. TCRdb took this table from immuneACCESS and kept in-frame rearrangements with V and J called. Such tables lack part of the clones; where checked against another copy, unresolved V genes explain under half of the gap, and the rest is unexplained. This sample gives more than 150,000 clones in total; 80% to 90% of them show up just once. The leading ten clones occupy 0.45% to 0.55% of the sample. The time point label corresponds to: baseline before first vaccination. The sample in question was peripheral blood, obtained on day 0 of AZD1222 vaccination. Source of these receptors: an adult in good health.

The genes are TRBV5-1 and TRBJ2-5; D tentatively reads TRBD1 or TRBD2 (5 bases each). Trimming removed 4 bases from V and 5 bases from J, with 18 bases in between. The V gene's germline CDR1 is SGHRS and CDR2 YFSETQ. The CDR3 contains 15 residues. DNA of the CDR3: TGCGCCAGCAGCCTCGGGACGCCTCCGGGGGAGACCCAGTACTTC. Its translation is CASSLGTPPGETQYF.

The rearrangement links TRBV28 to TRBJ1-5, with TRBD1 identical over 10 bases. This CDR3 has 17 amino acids. Germline V gives CDR1 MDHEN, CDR2 SYDVKM. After removal of 4 bases from V and 4 bases from J, the junction contained 10 bases not matched to a gene. In nucleotides, the CDR3 is TGTGCCAGCAGTTCCCCCGACGACAGGGGGCCAAATCAGCCCCAGCATTTT. Translated: CASSSPDDRGPNQPQHF.

The CDR3 spells CASSIRRQETQYF. In DNA, the CDR3 is TGTGCCAGCAGCATCCGGAGGCAAGAGACCCAGTACTTC. The chain employs TRBV21-1 and TRBJ2-5; the table's TRBD2 call for D was not verified on the DNA. TRBV21-1 is given as a pseudogene. This CDR3 has 13 residues.

The J gene is TRBJ2-1, the V gene TRBV4-1, with no clear D. This CDR3 has 15 residues. The ends were cut back, 4 bases at V and 8 bases at J, with 18 bases in the middle. Germline V gene lookup returns CDR1 MGHRA and CDR2 YSYEKL. CDR3: CASSRSPAAMDEQFF. The CDR3 DNA sequence: TGCGCCAGCAGCCGCTCACCGGCGGCTATGGATGAGCAGTTCTTC.

The sample holds a few counts of this clone. The rearrangement uses TRBV11-2 and TRBJ1-1; no firm D call. CDR3 length equals 15 residues. The V end was cut by 0 bases, the J end by 0 bases, with 8 bases between. The germline V gene has CDR1 SGHAT and CDR2 FQNNGV. CDR3: CASSLDSSMNTEAFF. The CDR3 coding sequence is TGTGCCAGCAGCTTAGACAGCAGCATGAACACTGAAGCTTTCTTT.

The rearrangement uses TRBV7-6 and TRBJ2-7; D gene ambiguous. Trimming removed 3 bases at V and 1 base at J, with 1 base between. This CDR3 has 11 residues. The germline CDR1 and CDR2 sequences are SGHVS and FNYEAQ. The CDR3 region has the DNA TGTGCCAGCAGCTTGTCCTACGAGCAGTACTTC. Amino acids: CASSLSYEQYF.

About this clone itself: Other nucleotide sequences from this sample produce the same CDR3. CDR3 sequence (DNA): TGCGCCAGCAGTTCTAATAAAGAGACCCAGTACTTC. It is translated as CASSSNKETQYF. J is TRBJ2-5 and V is TRBV5-1; D ambiguous. Germline V gives CDR1 SGHRS, CDR2 YFSETQ. The germline V and J ends were trimmed by 5 bases and 3 bases, with 8 bases remaining between them. The CDR3 sequence is 12 residues long. Filled out from reference TRBV5-1 and TRBJ2-5, the complete variable domain reads KAGVTQTPRYLIKTRGQQVTLSCSPISGHRSVSWYQQTPGQGLQFLFEYFSETQRNKGNFPGRFSGRQFSNSRSEMNVSTLELGDSALYLCASSSNKETQYFGPGTRLLVL.

The chain uses TRBV6-5 and TRBJ2-5, with no clear D. The CDR3 is 14 amino acids. Germline loops: CDR1 MNHEY, CDR2 SVGAGI. V gave up 4 bases and J gave up 1 base, with 10 bases separating them. The CDR3 coding sequence is TGTGCCAGCAGTTTCGGAGCTGTCCAAGAGACCCAGTACTTC. Encoded protein: CASSFGAVQETQYF.

V is TRBV6-4 and J is TRBJ1-2; D unclear. Looked up from germline, CDR1 is MRHNA and CDR2 is SNTAGT. There are 12 residues in the CDR3. With 0 bases removed from V and 7 bases from J, the gap between germline ends came to 6 bases. This CDR3 reads CASSDSMGGYTF. DNA of the CDR3: TGTGCCAGCAGTGACTCTATGGGTGGCTACACCTTC.

The chain carries TRBV6-5 and TRBJ1-1; weak D call: TRBD1 (6 bases). Germline lookup yields CDR1 MNHEY and CDR2 SVGAGI. The V and J ends lost 6 bases and 5 bases respectively, with 16 bases between them. The CDR3 loop spans 14 amino acids. The CDR3 DNA reads as TGTGCCAGCAGCCCGGACAGAAGGGGGACTGAAGCTTTCTTT. Translated, it gives CASSPDRRGTEAFF.

The chain employs TRBV10-3 and TRBJ2-3; possible D gene TRBD2, 5 bases. The germline V and J ends were trimmed by 4 bases and 1 base, with 9 bases remaining between them. Germline CDR1 and CDR2: ENHRY and SYGVKD. This CDR3 comprises 14 residues. This chain's CDR3 is CAISVAAGTDTQYF. Here the CDR3 DNA reads TGTGCCATCAGTGTTGCAGCGGGCACAGATACGCAGTATTTT.

V gene TRBV4-1 combines with J gene TRBJ1-2; TRBD1 is a possible D gene (5 bases). The length of the CDR3 is 13 residues. The V end lost 4 bases, the J end lost 4 bases, and 10 bases lay between the germline ends. CDR1 MGHRA and CDR2 YSYEKL come from the germline V gene. This chain's CDR3 is CASSLQDGYGYTF. For the CDR3, the DNA is TGCGCCAGCAGCCTACAGGACGGCTATGGCTACACCTTC.

This clone was observed a few times. The rearrangement uses TRBV6-1 and TRBJ2-5; 8 positions match TRBD2. The trim removed 2 bases at V and 1 base at J, leaving 3 bases unmatched. Germline CDR1 reads MNHNS; CDR2 reads SASEGT. The CDR3 runs 15 residues. The DNA for the CDR3 is TGTGCCAGCAGTGAACTAGCGGGTAGCCAAGAGACCCAGTACTTC. Its protein is CASSELAGSQETQYF.

The chain employs TRBV19 and TRBJ1-2; 7 bases are a match to TRBD1. Germline values: CDR1 LNHDA, CDR2 SQIVND (reference sequence). Trimming took 5 bases from V and 7 from J; bases not matched to a gene: 7. The CDR3 is made up of 13 amino acids. CDR3 amino acids: CASSQHDRAGYTF. The CDR3 DNA follows: TGTGCCAGTAGTCAACACGACAGGGCTGGCTACACCTTC.

V is TRBV28 and J is TRBJ2-2; a possible D gene is TRBD2 (6 bases). The ends were cut back, 7 bases at V and 5 bases at J, with 14 bases in the middle. CDR3 length equals 14 residues. The germline V gene encodes CDR1 MDHEN and CDR2 SYDVKM. The CDR3 region is CASNQAGGTGELFF. The CDR3, as DNA: TGTGCCAGCAACCAAGCCGGGGGTACCGGGGAGCTGTTTTTT.

The gene calls are TRBV19 and TRBJ2-2, with 13 nucleotides matching TRBD2. V shed 5 bases, J shed 4 bases, and the junction held 10 bases outside the gene matches. This CDR3 contains 18 residues. Germline V lookup: CDR1 LNHDA, CDR2 SQIVND (reference sequence). In DNA form, the CDR3 reads TGTGCCAGTAGTGCCGGGACTAGCGGGAAGAAGGGCACCGGGGAGCTGTTTTTT. Its protein is CASSAGTSGKKGTGELFF.

This chain uses TRBV28 with TRBJ2-6; D is ambiguous. The CDR3 consists of 16 residues. Germline lookup yields CDR1 MDHEN and CDR2 SYDVKM. The V end lost 2 bases, the J end lost 0 bases, and 8 bases lay between the germline ends. CDR3 loop: CASSLVFGSGANVLTF. The CDR3 DNA reads as TGTGCCAGCAGTTTAGTTTTCGGCTCTGGGGCCAACGTCCTGACTTTC.

V gene TRBV3-1 (or the pseudogene TRBV3-2) combines with J gene TRBJ2-2, with a tentative D call TRBD1 (5 bases). Germline CDR1 and CDR2: LGHDT and YNNKEL (reference sequence). This CDR3 spans 14 amino acids. Trimming removed 4 bases from V and 4 bases from J, with 10 bases in between. The CDR3 loop is CASSLTGATGELFF. The CDR3 DNA reads TGTGCCAGCAGCCTAACAGGAGCCACCGGGGAGCTGTTTTTT.